The clone carrying this T cell receptor (beta chain) was seen only a few times. TCRdb recomputed calls from the 5' RACE reads with MiXCR, one row per CDR3 protein. The sample has 30,000 to 35,000 distinct CDR3 sequences; 6.5% to 8% are singletons. This entry is derived from a study of T cells after yellow fever vaccination. Background on the study: CD3, CD45RA, CCR7 and CD95 guided sorting of the EM, EMRA, CM and Tscm memory subsets. Whole-study results and caveats: Sorted memory subsets showed almost no vaccine-responding clonotypes on day 0.

This receptor was taken from a man between 18 and 29 years old who received the YFV17D yellow fever vaccine. This specimen consisted of PBMCs, either bulk or a sorted T-cell subset (CD4+, CD8+, memory, or dextramer-sorted; not recorded which), obtained on the day of the first yellow fever vaccination.

Written as DNA, the CDR3 is TGTGCCAGCAGTCGGGACGGACGTTCGCAGTATTTT. Amino acid sequence: CASSRDGRSQYF. The chain combines TRBV12-3 or TRBV12-4 with TRBJ2-3, with D perhaps TRBD1 or TRBD2 (5 bases each). Trimming left V 5 bases short and J 10 bases short, with 13 bases between. The CDR3 has 12 amino acids.